Listed here are 5 T cell receptor beta chains from one sample, sequenced in a study of brain T cells in children with intractable seizures. This table comes from immunoSEQ multiplex PCR, and its TCRdb copy is limited to in-frame clones, with some not included. The table includes about 320,000 clones, over 90% detected once. Time point described: blood from clinic visit 5 months post-surgery; TSC patient then seizure free. The sample here was peripheral blood, taken around 5 months after surgery. The receptors were sampled from a boy under three years old with tuberous sclerosis and intractable seizures.

The rearrangement uses TRBV18 and TRBJ2-1; D gene ambiguous. Germline loops: CDR1 KGHSH, CDR2 LQKENI. The CDR3 length is 16 residues. V was pared by 1 base and J by 0 bases, with 10 bases between. CDR3 sequence reads: CASSPLASLSYNEQFF. Here the CDR3 DNA reads TGTGCCAGCTCACCACTAGCCTCCCTCTCCTACAATGAGCAGTTCTTC.

The chain is built from TRBV29-1 and TRBJ1-1; TRBD1 might be the D (6 bases). CDR1 is SQVTM and CDR2 is ANQGSEA in the germline V gene. The CDR3 sequence is 12 residues long. V was shortened by 6 bases and J by 1 base, with 9 bases between the two germline ends. CDR3 residues: CSVSRGNTEAFF. The CDR3 DNA is TGCAGCGTCTCCAGGGGGAACACTGAAGCTTTCTTT.

The chain recombines TRBV20-1 with TRBJ1-5; D might be TRBD1 (6 bases). This CDR3 spans 13 amino acids. Deletions cut 3 bases from V and 6 bases from J, with 12 bases between. Per the germline V gene, CDR1 is DFQATT and CDR2 is SNEGSKA (reference sequence). In DNA form, the CDR3 reads TGCAGTGCTAGTTGGGGAGGGGGTCAGCCCCAGCATTTT. Translated, it gives CSASWGGGQPQHF.

J is TRBJ2-7 and V is TRBV30; D gene uncertain. The V gene's germline CDR1 is GTSNPN and CDR2 SVGIG (reference sequence). This CDR3 region has 13 residues. V was clipped by 3 bases and J by 2 bases, with 11 bases between them. The CDR3 reads CAWSDRMAYEQYF. The DNA of the CDR3 is TGTGCCTGGAGCGACCGGATGGCCTACGAGCAGTACTTC.

The chain employs TRBV19 and TRBJ1-4; D is unclear. The V gene lost 6 bases and the J gene lost 8 bases, with 10 bases spanning the gap. CDR3 length: 12 amino acids. CDR1 is LNHDA, CDR2 SQIVND, per germline (reference sequence). The chain's CDR3 is CASSGPLEKLFF. The CDR3 DNA sequence: TGTGCCAGTAGCGGCCCTTTAGAAAAACTGTTTTTT.